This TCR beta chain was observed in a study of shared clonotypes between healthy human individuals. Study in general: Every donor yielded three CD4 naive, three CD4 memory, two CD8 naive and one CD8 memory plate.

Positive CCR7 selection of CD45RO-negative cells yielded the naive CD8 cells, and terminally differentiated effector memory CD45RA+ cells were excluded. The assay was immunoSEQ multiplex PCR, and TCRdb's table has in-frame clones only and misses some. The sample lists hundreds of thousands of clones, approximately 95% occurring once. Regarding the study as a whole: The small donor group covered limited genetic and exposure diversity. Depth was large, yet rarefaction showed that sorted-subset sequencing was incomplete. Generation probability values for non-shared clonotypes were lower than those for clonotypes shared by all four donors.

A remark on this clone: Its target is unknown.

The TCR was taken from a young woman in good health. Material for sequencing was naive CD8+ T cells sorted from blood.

The CDR3 loop is CASSVDDGTLAKNIQYF. CDR3 sequence (DNA): TGTGCCAGCAGCGTAGACGACGGGACTTTAGCCAAAAACATTCAGTACTTC. The V and J genes are TRBV9 and TRBJ2-4; a weak D match, TRBD2 (6 bases). This CDR3 is 17 amino acids long. CDR1 SGDLS and CDR2 YYNGEE come from the germline V gene. The V and J ends lost 0 bases and 0 bases respectively, with 13 bases between them.